One and the same sample provided the 9 T cell receptor beta chains below, sequenced in a study of blood T cell repertoires in COVID-19. The assay was immunoSEQ multiplex PCR, and TCRdb's table has in-frame clones only and misses some. This sample yields tens of thousands of clones, of which over 75% are seen a single time; about 16% belongs to the top ten. The source material was peripheral blood. The receptors originated from an elderly man with acute or convalescent COVID-19.

The chain couples TRBV25-1 to TRBJ2-3; D is undetermined. This CDR3 has 13 amino acids. Germline V gives CDR1 MGHDK, CDR2 SYGVNS. V lost 4 bases, J lost 0 bases, and 5 bases lay in between. CDR3 loop: CASSVTSTDTQYF. Here the CDR3 DNA reads TGTGCCAGCAGTGTAACTAGCACAGATACGCAGTATTTT. Combining the CDR3 with reference TRBV25-1 and TRBJ2-3 gives the whole variable domain EADIYQTPRYLVIGTGKKITLECSQTMGHDKMYWYQQDPGMELHLIHYSYGVNSTEKGDLSSESTVSRIRTEHFPLTLESARPSHTSQYLCASSVTSTDTQYFGPGTRLTVL.

The CDR3 sequence is CASSLGTASYEQYF. CDR3 DNA: TGTGCCAGCAGTCTAGGGACAGCTTCCTACGAGCAGTACTTC. This chain connects TRBV6-5 to TRBJ2-7; 7 nucleotides match TRBD1. The V gene's germline CDR1 is MNHEY and CDR2 SVGAGI. This CDR3 has 14 residues. V lost 5 bases to trimming and J lost 1 base; unmatched junction nucleotides: 5.

The rearrangement links TRBV5-1 to TRBJ2-2; TRBD2 aligns across 7 bases. Germline CDR1 and CDR2: SGHRS and YFSETQ. The CDR3 totals 16 residues. Trimming took 0 bases from V and 3 from J; bases not matched to a gene: 5. The CDR3 here is CASSLGDYPHTGELFF. The CDR3 nucleotides are TGCGCCAGCAGCTTGGGGGACTACCCTCACACCGGGGAGCTGTTTTTT.

This rearrangement joins TRBV28 to TRBJ2-5, with TRBD1 matching over 9 bases. The CDR3 totals 16 residues. The V and J ends lost 5 bases and 4 bases, in that order; junction bases with no gene match: 11. The germline V gene encodes CDR1 MDHEN and CDR2 SYDVKM. CDR3 sequence reads: CASSPGTGLFSETQYF. The CDR3 nucleotides are TGTGCCAGCAGTCCCGGGACAGGGTTGTTCTCAGAGACCCAGTACTTC.

CDR3 bases: TGCAGTGCTAGAGACTTAGACGAGCAGTACTTC. Translated: CSARDLDEQYF. The chain has TRBV20-1 and TRBJ2-7; no firm D call. Trimming shortened V by 0 bases and J by 5 bases, and 5 bases separated the two germline ends. The CDR3 runs 11 residues. Germline V gene data show CDR1 as DFQATT and CDR2 as SNEGSKA (reference sequence).

V and J are TRBV2 and TRBJ1-1; D ambiguous. The germline gives CDR1 SNHLY, CDR2 FYNNEI. Trimming took off 6 bases at V and 7 bases at J, with 15 bases between the two ends. This CDR3 has 13 amino acids. Here the CDR3 reads CASRKREALEAFF. The DNA for the CDR3 is TGTGCCAGCAGAAAAAGGGAGGCCCTTGAAGCTTTCTTT.

The chain recombines TRBV19 with TRBJ1-2; 8 nucleotides match TRBD1. Germline CDR1 LNHDA, CDR2 SQIVND (reference sequence). This CDR3 comprises 14 residues. With V trimmed by 5 bases and J by 5 bases, 7 bases remained unmatched. The CDR3 region is CASSSRGRRYGYTF. Written as DNA, the CDR3 is TGTGCCAGTAGTTCCAGGGGGCGCCGGTATGGCTACACCTTC.

The chain links TRBV5-1 to TRBJ2-1; D is perhaps TRBD2 (5 bases). The V gene's germline CDR1 is SGHRS and CDR2 YFSETQ. V lost 4 bases and J lost 11, with 16 bases in between. The CDR3 is 13 residues long. The CDR3 DNA sequence: TGCGCCAGCAGCCAGGACGGGGAACCGAAGCAGTTCTTC. Its translation: CASSQDGEPKQFF.

The V call is TRBV4-1, the J call TRBJ1-2, with D unresolved. The CDR3 contains 16 residues. Trimming took 1 base from V and 2 from J, leaving 14 bases between them. CDR1 is MGHRA and CDR2 is YSYEKL in the germline V gene. CDR3 amino acids: CASSQGQDHQNYGYTF. CDR3 bases: TGCGCCAGCAGCCAAGGTCAGGATCACCAGAACTATGGCTACACCTTC.